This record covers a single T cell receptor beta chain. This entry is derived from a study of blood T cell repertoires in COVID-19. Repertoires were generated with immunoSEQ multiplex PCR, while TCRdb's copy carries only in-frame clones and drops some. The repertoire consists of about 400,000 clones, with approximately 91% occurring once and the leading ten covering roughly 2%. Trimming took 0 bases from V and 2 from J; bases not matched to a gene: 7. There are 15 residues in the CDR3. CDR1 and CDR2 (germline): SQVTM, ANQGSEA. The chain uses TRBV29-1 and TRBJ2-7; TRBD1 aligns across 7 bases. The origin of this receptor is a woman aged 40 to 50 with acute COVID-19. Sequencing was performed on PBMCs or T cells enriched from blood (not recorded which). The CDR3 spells CSVEDPGTAPYEQYF. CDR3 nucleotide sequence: TGCAGCGTTGAAGATCCGGGGACAGCACCCTACGAGCAGTACTTC.